The T cell receptor (beta chain) described here comes from a study of blood T cells in healthy people across ages. With a J-beta primer mix and a sample-barcoded 5' primer, a second PCR ran 7 to 11 cycles. TCRdb fed the 5' RACE reads into MiXCR, producing one record per CDR3 protein. The table lists hundreds of thousands of distinct CDR3 sequences, roughly three fifths of them singletons. The ends were cut back, 1 base at V and 10 bases at J, with 11 bases in the middle. Germline V gives CDR1 LGHDT, CDR2 YNNKEL (reference sequence). CDR3 length: 13 residues. V gene TRBV3-1 combines with J gene TRBJ2-1; D is perhaps TRBD2 (6 bases). The TCR originated in a man between 40 and 49 years old in good health. Specimen: blood. CDR3 protein: CASSQGGVGEQFF. CDR3 in DNA: TGTGCCAGCAGCCAAGGGGGGGTCGGGGAGCAGTTCTTC.